The 2 T cell receptor beta chains in this list originate from one sample, sequenced in a study of PD-L1 blockade in urothelial cancer (dated by TCRdb to 2016 to 2017). Libraries were made using the immunoSEQ multiplex PCR assay. TCRdb stores this immuneACCESS table with in-frame sequences only. Part of the clones is absent; in the studies checked, under half of the shortfall reflects unresolved V genes, and no reason is known for the rest. This sample gives tens of thousands of clones in total; around 85% of them show up just once. The top ten hold under 2.5% of the sample. Interpreted using the paper, the time point label stands for: peripheral blood 6 weeks after treatment start. Material: PBMCs, obtained around atezolizumab (anti-PD-L1) treatment. Receptors were obtained from a man aged 45-65 years with urothelial cancer.

V is TRBV5-6 and J is TRBJ2-5, with TRBD1 matching 10 bases. Germline-derived CDR1 and CDR2 are SGHDT and YYEEEE. The trim removed 0 bases at V and 5 bases at J, leaving 4 bases unmatched. There are 15 residues in the CDR3. In nucleotides, the CDR3 is TGTGCCAGCAGCTTGGAAGTGGACAGGGGGGAGACCCAGTACTTC. As protein: CASSLEVDRGETQYF.

The V call is TRBV7-8, the J call TRBJ2-5; 11 positions agree with TRBD2. The germline CDR1 and CDR2 sequences are SGHVS and FQNEAQ. Germline trimming cut 10 bases from V and 7 bases from J; bases unmatched to any gene: 14. The CDR3 has 15 residues. DNA for the CDR3: TGTGCCACCTTTCTACTAGCGGGAGTGATGGCGACCCAGTACTTC. Its protein is CATFLLAGVMATQYF.